The entry that follows covers one T cell receptor (beta chain) sequence. In its sample, this clone was seen once. Its antigen is unknown. Base qualities are missing; no much larger clone stands one base away. The sample comes from a study of cytotoxic CD8 clonotypes in ibrutinib-treated CLL (dated by TCRdb to 2020 to 2023). Describing the broader study: The cohort had 11 relapsed/refractory and approximately 15 treatment-naive patients; about 17 were IGHV unmutated. Partial responses were observed in 24 patients and complete responses in 2; after a median follow-up of 68 months, remission was maintained in roughly 14 patients and progression was observed in roughly 12. Response samples were taken after a median of approximately 12 months on treatment, ranging from about 6 to 40 months. On average, each sample had some 260,000 productive templates and tens of thousands of productive rearrangements. Of the roughly 86 participants in the trial, about two dozen had longitudinal samples available. Cryopreserved peripheral blood mononuclear cells were obtained prior to treatment, at the time of response, and at either disease progression or sustained remission. Every remission and progressive disease sample was obtained while ibrutinib was still being received by the patients. General study outcomes and caveats: Public clonotypes were rare and either shrank or stayed stable during treatment, and the rise in clonality at ibrutinib response reflected expansion of private clonotypes. Clonality increased at ibrutinib response, stayed stable in sustained remission, and fell back toward baseline at progression. Sustained-remission and progressing patients did not have matched sampling times, and lymph node repertoires were not examined. At baseline, clonality was higher than in age-matched healthy donors and showed a strong correlation with circulating CD8+ T-cell counts.

On a MiSeq, deep resolution sequencing aimed for a depth between 1 in 1 million and 1 in 200,000 T cells, with each clonotype covered 10x on average. TCR beta libraries were generated with the immunoSEQ hsTCRB Kit. In the authors' own workflow: The data were analyzed with ImmunoSEQ Analyzer and ImmunoSEQ Data Assistant, and V, D and J gene assignments followed IMGT definitions. Clonality, with values ranging from 0 to 1, was calculated as one minus the normalized Shannon entropy of productive rearrangement frequencies. Only overrepresented clonotypes making up at least 0.05% of each patient's repertoire were included in the public clonotype analysis. Thirteen repertoires from age-matched healthy donors, obtained from immuneACCESS, served as clonality controls. Here the immuneACCESS table is served through TCRdb, limited to in-frame sequences with V and J called. Missing clones are a known gap in these copies; in checked studies unresolved V genes cover under half, and the rest lacks a known reason. That table is the source of V, J and clone size, and D and trimming were worked out from the DNA. The table for this sample lists fewer than 80,000 clones; less than 75% of them were counted only once. Together, the top ten hold 14% to 15% of the sample.

The junction carries 9 bases between V and J, which are trimmed by 0 bases and 6 bases respectively. The CDR3 runs 13 residues from the cysteine to the phenylalanine. The entry retains the CDR3 DNA only, 39 bases that are in frame from base 1. Via the germline V gene (reference sequence), CDR1 is SEHNR and CDR2 FQNEAQ. Sample time point, as interpreted from the label and publication: more than 10 months on ibrutinib. Roughly 2 micrograms of genomic DNA were extracted from cryopreserved PBMCs for TCR beta library preparation. Longitudinal blood samples from CLL patients on ibrutinib monotherapy underwent high-throughput TCR beta sequencing. The patients were enrolled in a single-center, open-label phase 2 trial of ibrutinib monotherapy.

This material consisted of PBMCs, taken after 12 months of ibrutinib treatment. This chain is built from TRBV7-9 and TRBJ2-7, with an unclear D gene assignment. The clonotype comes from a human donor with chronic lymphocytic leukemia. The CDR3 region: CASSLAGRPEQYF. The DNA is as follows: TGTGCCAGCAGCTTAGCTGGCAGGCCCGAGCAGTACTTC. With the portions outside the CDR3 filled from the reference TRBV7-9 and TRBJ2-7 genes, the complete variable region becomes DTGVSQNPRHKITKRGQNVTFRCDPISEHNRLYWYRQTLGQGPEFLTYFQNEAQLEKSRLLSDRFSAERPKGSFSTLEIQRTEQGDSAMYLCASSLAGRPEQYFGPGTRLTVT.